The rows below give T cell receptor beta chains drawn from one sample of a study of T-cell memory formation after mild COVID-19. Via MiXCR, TCRdb re-called the 5' RACE reads, giving one row per CDR3 protein. The repertoire holds some 340,000 distinct CDR3 sequences, with 13% as singletons. Sequencing was performed on PBMCs or a T cell subset sorted from them (not recorded which). The receptor set was obtained from a man aged 18 to 30 who had mild COVID-19 (a few samples of this study predate the infection). Cell type and time point are not known. The CDR3 runs from the conserved cysteine through the conserved F or W. Fields, in order: J gene, V gene, CDR3 protein.

j_gene: TRBJ2-2
v_gene: TRBV3-1
CDR3aa: CASRISGGAGELFF

j_gene: TRBJ1-3
v_gene: TRBV28
CDR3aa: CASTPGGTGNTIYF

j_gene: TRBJ2-5
v_gene: TRBV25-1
CDR3aa: CASSEGGSQETQYF

j_gene: TRBJ2-3
v_gene: TRBV12-3/TRBV12-4
CDR3aa: CASSLNGPSTDTQYF

j_gene: TRBJ1-5
v_gene: TRBV4-1
CDR3aa: CASSQRRVSNQPQHF

j_gene: TRBJ1-1
v_gene: TRBV7-2
CDR3aa: CASSLVGGMNTEAFF

j_gene: TRBJ1-1
v_gene: TRBV6-2/TRBV6-3
CDR3aa: CASSYAPGRRTEAFF

j_gene: TRBJ1-1
v_gene: TRBV6-5
CDR3aa: CASRMGQNTEAFF

j_gene: TRBJ2-1
v_gene: TRBV9
CDR3aa: CASSVVRGSSYNEQFF

j_gene: TRBJ2-3
v_gene: TRBV6-1
CDR3aa: CASSEWKGMGDTQYF

j_gene: TRBJ2-5
v_gene: TRBV7-2
CDR3aa: CASGRALRETQYF

j_gene: TRBJ1-1
v_gene: TRBV5-1
CDR3aa: CASSLAGQSNDEAFF

j_gene: TRBJ1-2
v_gene: TRBV29-1
CDR3aa: CSVEGTYGYTF

j_gene: TRBJ2-5
v_gene: TRBV2
CDR3aa: CASGETQYF

j_gene: TRBJ1-2
v_gene: TRBV3-1
CDR3aa: CASSQGLGIYTF

j_gene: TRBJ2-5
v_gene: TRBV7-7
CDR3aa: CASSLRPGQGSRETQYF

j_gene: TRBJ1-1
v_gene: TRBV9
CDR3aa: CASSATVGDTEAFF

j_gene: TRBJ1-1
v_gene: TRBV5-1
CDR3aa: CASRNRQGWINTEAFF

j_gene: TRBJ2-3
v_gene: TRBV7-8
CDR3aa: CASSPAGGARRRTDTQYF

j_gene: TRBJ2-2
v_gene: TRBV7-2
CDR3aa: CASSLTGGTGELFF

j_gene: TRBJ2-6
v_gene: TRBV20-1
CDR3aa: CSARDRMKVSGANVLTF

j_gene: TRBJ1-1
v_gene: TRBV12-3/TRBV12-4
CDR3aa: CASSLEGAEAFF

j_gene: TRBJ1-2
v_gene: TRBV6-6
CDR3aa: CASRGRGANYGYTF

j_gene: TRBJ2-3
v_gene: TRBV7-2
CDR3aa: CASSSGTSGGATDTQYF